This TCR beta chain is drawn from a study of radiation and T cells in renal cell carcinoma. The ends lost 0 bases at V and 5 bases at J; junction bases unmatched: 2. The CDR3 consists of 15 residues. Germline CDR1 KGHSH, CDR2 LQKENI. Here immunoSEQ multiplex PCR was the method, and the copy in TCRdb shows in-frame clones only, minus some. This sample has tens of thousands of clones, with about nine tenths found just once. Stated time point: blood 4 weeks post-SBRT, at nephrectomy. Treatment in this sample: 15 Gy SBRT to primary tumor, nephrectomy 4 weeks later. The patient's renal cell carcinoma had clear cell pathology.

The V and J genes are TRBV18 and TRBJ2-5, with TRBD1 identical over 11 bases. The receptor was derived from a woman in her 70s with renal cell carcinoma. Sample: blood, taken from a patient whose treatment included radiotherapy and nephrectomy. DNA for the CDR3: TGTGCCAGCTCACCACCCGGGACAGGGGGTGAGACCCAGTACTTC. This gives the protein CASSPPGTGGETQYF.